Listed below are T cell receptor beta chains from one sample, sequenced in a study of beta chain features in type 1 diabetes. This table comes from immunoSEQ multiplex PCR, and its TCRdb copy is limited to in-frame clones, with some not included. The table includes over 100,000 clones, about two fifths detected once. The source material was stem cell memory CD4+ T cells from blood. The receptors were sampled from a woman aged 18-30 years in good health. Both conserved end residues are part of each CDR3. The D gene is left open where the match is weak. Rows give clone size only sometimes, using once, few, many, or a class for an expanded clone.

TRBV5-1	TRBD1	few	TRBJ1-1	TGCGCCAGCAGCTTGCCCCAGCGTGGGACAGGTAACACTGAAGCTTTCTTT	CASSLPQRGTGNTEAFF
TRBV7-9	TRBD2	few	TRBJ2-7	TGTGCCAGCAGATCTAGCGGGGCCGGGGACGAGCAGTACTTC	CASRSSGAGDEQYF
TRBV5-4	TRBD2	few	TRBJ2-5	TGTGCCAGCACCAGGACTAGCGGAAAAGAGACCCAGTACTTC	CASTRTSGKETQYF
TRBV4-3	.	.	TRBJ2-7	TGCGCCAGCAGCCAAGAGAATTGGGGAGGCGAGCAGTACTTC	CASSQENWGGEQYF
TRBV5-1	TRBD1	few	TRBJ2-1	TGCGCCAGCAGCGTCCGGGACAGTGGAGCCGATGAGCAGTTCTTC	CASSVRDSGADEQFF
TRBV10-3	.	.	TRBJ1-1	TGTGCCATCAGTGAGTCGCGGGGAGAGAACACTGAAGTTTTCTTT	CAISESRGENTEVFF
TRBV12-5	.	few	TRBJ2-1	TGTGCTAGTGGTTTGAACAGATACAATGAGCAGTTCTTC	CASGLNRYNEQFF
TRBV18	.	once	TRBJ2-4	TGTGCCAGCGGACTACGTCAAAACATTCAGTACTTC	CASGLRQNIQYF
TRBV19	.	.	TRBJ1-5	TGTGCCAGTAGTACCGGAGGGGTGAGTCAGCCCCAGCATTTT	CASSTGGVSQPQHF
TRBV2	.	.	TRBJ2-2	TGTGCCAGCAGTGATGGAGCCGGGGAGCTGTTTTTT	CASSDGAGELFF
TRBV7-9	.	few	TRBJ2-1	TGTGCCAGCAGCCCGGAGGGGACTTACAATGAGCAGTTCTTC	CASSPEGTYNEQFF
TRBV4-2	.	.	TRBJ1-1	TGTGCCAGCAGCCAAGATGGTACAGCTGAAGCTTTCTTT	CASSQDGTAEAFF
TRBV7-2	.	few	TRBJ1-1	TGTGCCAGCAGCTTGTCGCCAGGGAACACTGAAGCTTTCTTT	CASSLSPGNTEAFF
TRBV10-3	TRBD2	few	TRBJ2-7	TGTGCCATCAGTGAGTCCGGCGGGAGAAGGATGCACGAGCAGTACTTC	CAISESGGRRMHEQYF
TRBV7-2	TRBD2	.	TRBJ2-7	TGTGCCAGCAGCCGAGCGGGAGCTACAAACTACGAGCAGTACTTC	CASSRAGATNYEQYF
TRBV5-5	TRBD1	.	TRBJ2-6	TGTGCCAGCAGCGTAGACAGGGCTGGGGCCAACGTCCTGACTTTC	CASSVDRAGANVLTF
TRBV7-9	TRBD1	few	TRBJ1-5	TGTGCCAGCAGCCATACCCGGACAGGGGTGAATCAGCCCCAGCATTTT	CASSHTRTGVNQPQHF
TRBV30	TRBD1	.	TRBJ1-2	TGTGCCTGGAGTGTACGTACAGGGGAGAACTATGGCTACACCTTC	CAWSVRTGENYGYTF
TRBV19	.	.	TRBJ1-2	TGTGCCAGTAGTTTGAGGGAAGGTGCTCACTATGGCTACACCTTC	CASSLREGAHYGYTF
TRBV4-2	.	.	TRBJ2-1	TGTGCCAGCAGCCACGAAAAAGACCGGGACTTGAAAACGAGTGAGCAGTTCTTC	CASSHEKDRDLKTSEQFF
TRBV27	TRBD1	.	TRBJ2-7	TGTGCCAGCCGAAACAGGGGGCGACACGAGCAGTACTTC	CASRNRGRHEQYF
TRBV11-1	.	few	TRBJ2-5	TGTGCCAGCAGCCCCCAGACACGGAAAGAGACCCAGTACTTC	CASSPQTRKETQYF
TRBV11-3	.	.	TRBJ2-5	TGTGCCAGCAGCTTAGATGGCAGGGTAGAGACCCAGTACTTC	CASSLDGRVETQYF
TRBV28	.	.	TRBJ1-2	TGTGCCAGCAGTTCGAATCCGGGTCCCCGCTATGGCTACACCTTC	CASSSNPGPRYGYTF
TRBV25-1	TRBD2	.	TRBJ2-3	TGTGCCAGCAGCCGTAGCGGGAGAGGTAGAGATACGCAGTATTTT	CASSRSGRGRDTQYF
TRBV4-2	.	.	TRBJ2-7	TGTGCCAGCAGCCAACAGTACATACCCACCTACGAGCAGTACTTC	CASSQQYIPTYEQYF
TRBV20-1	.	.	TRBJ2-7	TGCAGTGTCGACAGGACCTACGAGCAGTACTTC	CSVDRTYEQYF
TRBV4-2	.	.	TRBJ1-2	TGTGCCAGCAGCCGTTTCGAAAAAACTCACTATGGCTACACCTTC	CASSRFEKTHYGYTF
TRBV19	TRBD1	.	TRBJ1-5	TGTGCCAGTAGCCCAAGGGGGCAGTACTATAGCAATCAGCCCCAGCATTTT	CASSPRGQYYSNQPQHF
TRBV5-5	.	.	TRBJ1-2	TGTGCCAGCAGCTTGGGACCCGACAGATACTATGGCTACACCTTC	CASSLGPDRYYGYTF
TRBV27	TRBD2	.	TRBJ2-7	TGTGCCAGCAGTCCACTAGCGACTAGCTCCTACGAGCAGTACTTC	CASSPLATSSYEQYF
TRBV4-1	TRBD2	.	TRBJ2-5	TGCGCCAGCCGAAGGACTAGCGGGAAAGGAGAGACCCAGTACTTC	CASRRTSGKGETQYF
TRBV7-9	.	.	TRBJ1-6	TGTGCCAGCAGCTCCCCTGGCGGGACTTACAATTCACCCCTCCACTTT	CASSSPGGTYNSPLHF
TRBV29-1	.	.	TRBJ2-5	TGCAGCGTTGAACGTTCCCGCGGAGAGACCCAGTACTTC	CSVERSRGETQYF
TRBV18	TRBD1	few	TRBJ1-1	TGTGCCAGCTCACCACGGGGACAGGGGAGGAACACTGAAGCTTTCTTT	CASSPRGQGRNTEAFF
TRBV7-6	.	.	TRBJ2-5	TGTGCCAGCAGCTTAGCTCAGGGTGTAGAGACCCAGTACTTC	CASSLAQGVETQYF
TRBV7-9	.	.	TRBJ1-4	TGTGCCAGCAGCCGAGGAGTCGCTAATGAAAAACTGTTTTTT	CASSRGVANEKLFF
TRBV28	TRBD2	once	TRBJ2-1	TGTGCCAGCAGACCTGCCGGGACTAGTCCTTACAATGAGCAGTTCTTC	CASRPAGTSPYNEQFF
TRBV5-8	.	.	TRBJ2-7	TGTGCCAGCAGCTTGGCCGGTGAGCAGTACTTC	CASSLAGEQYF
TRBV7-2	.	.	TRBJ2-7	TGTGCCAGCAGCTTAGGGCCTGGCCGGTACAGCTACGAGCAGTACTTC	CASSLGPGRYSYEQYF
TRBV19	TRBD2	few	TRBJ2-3	TGTGCCAGTAGTATGGACGCGGGAGGTTTGTATACGCAGTATTTT	CASSMDAGGLYTQYF
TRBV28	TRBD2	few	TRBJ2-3	TGTGCCAGCACCCTGACTAGCGGGAGGACAGATACGCAGTATTTT	CASTLTSGRTDTQYF
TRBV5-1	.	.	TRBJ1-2	TGCGCCAGCAGCCCCCTGGGGCCTACCGGCGGCTACACCTTC	CASSPLGPTGGYTF
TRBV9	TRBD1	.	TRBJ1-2	TGTGCCAGCAGCGAAACCGGGACAGCGCGTGATTATGGCTACACCTTC	CASSETGTARDYGYTF
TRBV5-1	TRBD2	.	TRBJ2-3	TGCGCCAGCAGCCCTCCTAGCGGAACTAGCACAGATACGCAGTATTTT	CASSPPSGTSTDTQYF
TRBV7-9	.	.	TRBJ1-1	TGTGCCAGCAGCCAGAGCGGGGGAGGGACTGAAGCTTTCTTT	CASSQSGGGTEAFF
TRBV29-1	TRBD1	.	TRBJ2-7	TGCAGCGTTACGACAGGGGGAGGAATCGAGCAGTACTTC	CSVTTGGGIEQYF
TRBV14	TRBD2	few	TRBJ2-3	TGTGCCAGCAGCCTGCTAGCGGAGACAGATACGCAGTATTTT	CASSLLAETDTQYF
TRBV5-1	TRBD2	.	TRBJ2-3	TGCGCCAGCAGCTTGAGCGGGAGTAGGTCAGATACGCAGTATTTT	CASSLSGSRSDTQYF
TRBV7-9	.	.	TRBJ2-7	TGTGCCAGCAGGCCCGGACCGCTCGACGGGGGCGAGCAGTACTTC	CASRPGPLDGGEQYF
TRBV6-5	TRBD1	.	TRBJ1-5	TGTGCCAGCAGTTATACAGGGGGTAGCAATCAGCCCCAGCATTTT	CASSYTGGSNQPQHF
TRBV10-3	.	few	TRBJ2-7	TGTGCCATCAGTGAGGGGCAGGGCTCCTACGAGCAGTACTTC	CAISEGQGSYEQYF
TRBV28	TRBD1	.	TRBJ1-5	TGTGCCAGCCGGCCGGGACAGGGATTCAATCAGCCCCAGCATTTT	CASRPGQGFNQPQHF